Shown below are 14 T cell receptor beta chains from a single sample sequenced in a study of PD-1 blockade in classical Hodgkin lymphoma. The assay was immunoSEQ multiplex PCR, and TCRdb's table has in-frame clones only and misses some. The sample has 15,000 to 20,000 clones, under 80% seen once; the top ten hold roughly 20%. Time point in this sample: cycle 4 day 1 (C4D1), after less than seven weeks of nivolumab. There was relapse after autologous stem cell transplantation in every patient, and there was variation in brentuximab vedotin exposure. The material sequenced was peripheral blood mononuclear cells (PBMCs), taken before the fourth cycle of nivolumab. The receptors originated from a human donor with classical Hodgkin lymphoma.

The rearrangement uses TRBV6-1 and TRBJ2-1; D not certain. CDR1 is MNHNS, CDR2 SASEGT, per germline. The CDR3 length is 14 residues. Trimming removed 4 bases at V and 7 bases at J, with 14 bases between. The chain's CDR3 is CASSASLASNEQFF. CDR3 sequence (DNA): TGTGCCAGCAGTGCGTCCCTTGCTAGTAATGAGCAGTTCTTC.

The chain uses TRBV5-6 and TRBJ2-5; 7 bases map to TRBD1. With 7 bases clipped from V and 6 bases from J, the junction kept 9 bases outside the gene matches. This CDR3 spans 13 amino acids. Germline CDR1 and CDR2: SGHDT and YYEEEE. The chain's CDR3 is CASGRDRRQTQYF. CDR3 DNA sequence: TGTGCCAGCGGCCGGGACAGACGGCAGACCCAGTACTTC. Using reference TRBV5-6 and TRBJ2-5 for the parts outside the CDR3, the full variable domain is DAGVTQSPTHLIKTRGQQVTLRCSPKSGHDTVSWYQQALGQGPQFIFQYYEEEERQRGNFPDRFSGHQFPNYSSELNVNALLLGDSALYLCASGRDRRQTQYFGPGTRLLVL.

The rearrangement uses TRBV11-2 and TRBJ2-3; the D gene is possibly TRBD1 (6 bases). The germline CDR1 and CDR2 sequences are SGHAT and FQNNGV. Trimming took off 1 base at V and 6 bases at J, with 17 bases between the two ends. This CDR3 is 16 amino acids long. CDR3 coding DNA: TGTGCCAGCAGCTTAGGCAGGCAGGGGATGGCGGATACGCAGTATTTT. Its translation: CASSLGRQGMADTQYF. The whole variable domain, remainder taken from reference TRBV11-2 and TRBJ2-3, is EAGVAQSPRYKIIEKRQSVAFWCNPISGHATLYWYQQILGQGPKLLIQFQNNGVVDDSQLPKDRFSAERLKGVDSTLKIQPAKLEDSAVYLCASSLGRQGMADTQYFGPGTRLTVL.

This chain connects TRBV19 to TRBJ1-5; D unresolved. The V end lost 5 bases, the J end lost 12 bases, and 14 bases lay between the germline ends. Germline V lookup: CDR1 LNHDA, CDR2 SQIVND (reference sequence). The CDR3 sequence is 12 residues long. CDR3 loop: CASSFITGLQHF. The CDR3 DNA reads as TGTGCCAGTAGTTTTATAACGGGCCTCCAGCATTTT.

The chain combines TRBV7-6 with TRBJ2-5; D gene unclear. The CDR3 runs to 12 residues. Germline V gene lookup returns CDR1 SGHVS and CDR2 FNYEAQ. V was clipped by 4 bases and J by 5 bases, with 8 bases between them. The CDR3 sequence is CASSSYFETQYF. CDR3 nucleotides: TGTGCCAGCAGCTCCTACTTTGAGACCCAGTACTTC.

This chain links TRBV7-2 with TRBJ2-3; 8 bases are a match to TRBD2. The V and J ends lost 5 bases and 5 bases, in that order; junction bases with no gene match: 9. The CDR3 is made up of 15 amino acids. Germline assignment: CDR1 SGHTA and CDR2 FQGNSA. The CDR3 bases are TGTGCCAGCAGCCGAGGAGCGGGGGTGGGAGATACGCAGTATTTT. Its protein is CASSRGAGVGDTQYF. The full variable domain, in which reference TRBV7-2 and TRBJ2-3 provide the parts outside the CDR3, is GAGVSQSPSNKVTEKGKDVELRCDPISGHTALYWYRQSLGQGLEFLIYFQGNSAPDKSGLPSDRFSAERTGGSVSTLTIQRTQQEDSAVYLCASSRGAGVGDTQYFGPGTRLTVL.

The chain employs TRBV10-3 and TRBJ1-3; possibly TRBD1 for D (6 bases). V was clipped by 2 bases and J by 0 bases, with 11 bases between them. CDR1 ENHRY and CDR2 SYGVKD come from the germline V gene. The CDR3 consists of 16 residues. The CDR3 DNA reads as TGTGCCATCAGTGAGACAGGGCGCAGCTCTGGAAACACCATATATTTT. Encoded protein: CAISETGRSSGNTIYF.

The chain employs TRBV5-1 and TRBJ2-1, with 12 bases lining up with TRBD1. The CDR3 has 15 residues. V shed 0 bases, J shed 10 bases, and the junction held 5 bases outside the gene matches. CDR1 is SGHRS and CDR2 is YFSETQ in the germline V gene. Here the CDR3 reads CASSLAGTGGVEQFF. The DNA of the CDR3 is TGCGCCAGCAGCTTGGCTGGGACAGGGGGCGTCGAGCAGTTCTTC.

The V call is TRBV7-2, the J call TRBJ2-2; 9 nucleotides line up with TRBD1. Germline lookup yields CDR1 SGHTA and CDR2 FQGNSA. The CDR3 runs 18 residues. The V segment lost 5 bases and the J segment 5 bases; nucleotides outside the gene matches: 15. Here the CDR3 DNA reads TGTGCCAGCAGCCCCAAGACAGGGGGTGTTAGATCGACCGGGGAGCTGTTTTTT. Translation: CASSPKTGGVRSTGELFF.

This clone was picked up one time. The chain employs TRBV18 and TRBJ1-1, with TRBD1 identical over 9 bases. V gave up 3 bases and J gave up 1 base; unmatched junction bases: 3. The CDR3 covers 15 residues. Germline CDR1 KGHSH, CDR2 LQKENI. The CDR3 here is CASSPATGGNTEAFF. For the CDR3, the DNA is TGTGCCAGCTCACCGGCGACAGGGGGGAACACTGAAGCTTTCTTT.

The rearrangement links TRBV19 to TRBJ1-6; the D gene is possibly TRBD1 (5 bases). The germline V gene has CDR1 LNHDA and CDR2 SQIVND (reference sequence). Between the trimmed V and J ends, which lost 3 bases and 7 bases, there was a span of 10 bases. CDR3 length: 14 residues. CDR3 region: CASSMGQGNSPLHF. CDR3 nucleotide sequence: TGTGCCAGTAGTATGGGGCAGGGAAATTCACCCCTCCACTTT.

The chain joins TRBV9 to TRBJ1-5; D is uncertain. Trimming removed 0 bases at V and 0 bases at J, with 7 bases between. CDR3 length equals 15 residues. In germline, CDR1 is SGDLS, CDR2 YYNGEE. The CDR3 DNA reads TGTGCCAGCAGCGTAGGGGGAAATAGCAATCAGCCCCAGCATTTT. Translating gives CASSVGGNSNQPQHF.

The chain recombines TRBV6-6 with TRBJ1-1, with 10 bases fitting TRBD1. Germline values: CDR1 MNHNY, CDR2 SVGAGI (reference sequence). With 6 bases clipped from V and 8 bases from J, the junction kept 6 bases outside the gene matches. This CDR3 has 13 amino acids. The DNA for the CDR3 is TGTGCCAGCAGAGTCGGACAGGGGGGCGAAGCTTTCTTT. Translated, it gives CASRVGQGGEAFF.

The CDR3 region is CAISDERNTEAFF. CDR3 nucleotide sequence: TGTGCCATCAGTGACGAACGGAACACTGAAGCTTTCTTT. This chain connects TRBV10-3 to TRBJ1-1; D remains ambiguous. V was shortened by 3 bases and J by 1 base, with 6 bases between the two germline ends. Germline loops: CDR1 ENHRY, CDR2 SYGVKD. The CDR3 runs 13 residues.